A single sample is the source of the 25 T cell receptor beta chains below, sequenced in a study of blood T cell repertoires in COVID-19. Some clones are missing from TCRdb's copy, which holds only in-frame ones; the method was immunoSEQ multiplex PCR. The sample contains about 97,000 clones, around nine tenths of which appear only once. Specimen: peripheral blood. The receptor source for this set is a man aged 55 to 70 with acute or convalescent COVID-19.

V is TRBV6-5 and J is TRBJ2-2; 7 bases align to TRBD1. Germline CDR1 reads MNHEY; CDR2 reads SVGAGI. This CDR3 spans 14 amino acids. J gave up 7 bases and V 6 bases, and 8 bases lay outside the gene matches. The CDR3 loop reads CASRATGAVGELFF. CDR3 bases: TGTGCCAGCAGGGCTACAGGGGCGGTCGGGGAGCTGTTTTTT.

The sample holds one count of this clone. CDR3 sequence (DNA): TGTGCCAGCTCACCATCCCTAGCGTCTGGGGATGAGCAGTTCTTC. It codes for CASSPSLASGDEQFF. The chain is built from TRBV18 and TRBJ2-1; possible D gene TRBD2, 6 bases. The CDR3 has 15 amino acids. Per germline, CDR1 KGHSH and CDR2 LQKENI. The V end lost 2 bases, the J end lost 8 bases, and 16 bases lay between the germline ends.

The CDR3 DNA reads as TGTGCTAGCGTGCCGGGACAGGGGTACACCGGGGAGCTGTTTTTT. Translating gives CASVPGQGYTGELFF. V and J are TRBV12-5 and TRBJ2-2; 10 nucleotides line up with TRBD1. The CDR3 contains 15 residues. Germline CDR1 and CDR2: LGHNT and FRNRAP. V shed 9 bases, J shed 3 bases, and the junction held 7 bases outside the gene matches.

This clone was observed a single time. The chain uses TRBV29-1 and TRBJ1-2, with TRBD1 identical over 7 bases. CDR1 SQVTM and CDR2 ANQGSEA come from the germline V gene. There are 12 residues in the CDR3. With 6 bases clipped from V and 5 bases from J, the junction kept 6 bases outside the gene matches. DNA for the CDR3: TGCAGCGTGCGTGGGACAGAATATGGCTACACCTTC. As protein: CSVRGTEYGYTF.

This CDR3 is CASSETGGPTNEKLFF. As DNA, the CDR3 is TGTGCCAGTAGTGAAACAGGGGGCCCAACTAATGAAAAACTGTTTTTT. V is TRBV19 and J is TRBJ1-4; 9 positions match TRBD1. CDR1 is LNHDA and CDR2 is SQIVND in the germline V gene (reference sequence). This CDR3 region has 16 residues. After removal of 5 bases from V and 0 bases from J, the junction contained 4 bases not matched to a gene.

The V and J genes are TRBV5-1 and TRBJ1-1; 7 nucleotides agree with TRBD1. The germline V gene encodes CDR1 SGHRS and CDR2 YFSETQ. This CDR3 spans 15 amino acids. V was pared by 4 bases and J by 4 bases, with 10 bases of the junction left unmatched. As DNA, the CDR3 is TGCGCCAGCAGCCGTGAGGGGGCACGAAGCACTGAAGCTTTCTTT. Its protein product is CASSREGARSTEAFF.

The rearrangement joins TRBV11-2 to TRBJ2-3, with a possible D match to TRBD2 (5 bases). The ends were cut back, 0 bases at V and 3 bases at J, with 13 bases in the middle. There are 16 residues in the CDR3. Germline values: CDR1 SGHAT, CDR2 FQNNGV. CDR3 region: CASSLDYGVGTDTQYF. The CDR3 DNA is TGTGCCAGCAGCTTAGATTACGGGGTGGGGACAGATACGCAGTATTTT.

The chain recombines TRBV9 with TRBJ2-5; the match to TRBD2 covers 7 bases. CDR3 length: 13 amino acids. Germline trimming cut 4 bases from V and 5 bases from J; bases unmatched to any gene: 5. Germline V gives CDR1 SGDLS, CDR2 YYNGEE. CDR3 sequence: CASSLGLDETQYF. The DNA of the CDR3 is TGTGCCAGCAGCCTAGGACTAGACGAGACCCAGTACTTC.

The chain is built from TRBV12-3 or TRBV12-4 and TRBJ1-1, with a tentative D call TRBD1 (6 bases). CDR3 length: 13 residues. V was shortened by 6 bases and J by 1 base, with 9 bases between the two germline ends. The CDR3 region is CASSLRGNTEAFF. The CDR3 DNA reads as TGTGCCAGCAGCCTCAGGGGGAACACTGAAGCTTTCTTT.

This chain uses TRBV19 with TRBJ1-5; D is possibly TRBD1 (5 bases). Germline values: CDR1 LNHDA, CDR2 SQIVND (reference sequence). The CDR3 is 15 amino acids. V lost 7 bases, J lost 0 bases, and 13 bases lay in between. CDR3 protein: CASKLAGLSNQPQHF. CDR3 coding DNA: TGTGCCAGTAAGCTGGCAGGGCTTAGCAATCAGCCCCAGCATTTT.

CDR3 in DNA: TGTGCCAGCAGTTTCTGGACAGGGGGAAAAACTGAAGCTTTCTTT. Translating gives CASSFWTGGKTEAFF. The chain combines TRBV27 with TRBJ1-1; 10 nucleotides agree with TRBD1. Germline V CDR1 and CDR2: MNHEY, SMNVEV (reference sequence). The ends lost 3 bases at V and 5 bases at J; junction bases unmatched: 6. CDR3 length: 15 amino acids.

This rearrangement joins TRBV6-5 to TRBJ2-7; D perhaps matches TRBD1 (5 bases). The V gene's germline CDR1 is MNHEY and CDR2 SVGAGI. The V and J ends lost 0 bases and 2 bases respectively, with 11 bases between them. CDR3 length: 15 residues. CDR3 sequence reads: CASSYSAAGTYEQYF. Written as DNA, the CDR3 is TGTGCCAGCAGTTACTCGGCAGCAGGGACCTACGAGCAGTACTTC.

The chain couples TRBV7-9 to TRBJ1-2, with TRBD1 matching over 11 bases. From germline, CDR1 is SEHNR and CDR2 FQNEAQ (reference sequence). The CDR3 covers 15 residues. V was clipped by 3 bases and J by 7 bases; unmatched bases: 7. The CDR3 coding sequence is TGTGCCAGCAGCTTGGTCGGGACAGGGGGTATTGGCTACACCTTC. Translated: CASSLVGTGGIGYTF. Using reference TRBV7-9 and TRBJ1-2 for the parts outside the CDR3, the full variable domain is DTGVSQNPRHKITKRGQNVTFRCDPISEHNRLYWYRQTLGQGPEFLTYFQNEAQLEKSRLLSDRFSAERPKGSFSTLEIQRTEQGDSAMYLCASSLVGTGGIGYTFGSGTRLTVV.

CDR3 nucleotides: TGTGCCAGCAGCCCCTGGACAGAATTAGATACGCAGTATTTT. This sequence encodes CASSPWTELDTQYF. The chain is built from TRBV5-4 and TRBJ2-3; D is possibly TRBD1 (6 bases). In germline, CDR1 is SGHNT, CDR2 YYREEE (reference sequence). This CDR3 has 14 amino acids. The V end lost 4 bases, the J end lost 5 bases, and 14 bases lay between the germline ends.

The rearrangement uses TRBV7-2 and TRBJ1-3, with a weak D call TRBD1 (5 bases). Germline lookup yields CDR1 SGHTA and CDR2 FQGNSA. CDR3 length equals 15 residues. The V gene lost 6 bases and the J gene lost 0 bases, with 12 bases spanning the gap. The CDR3 region is CASSLDSNSGNTIYF. CDR3 DNA sequence: TGTGCCAGCAGTCTAGACAGCAACTCTGGAAACACCATATATTTT.

The rearrangement uses TRBV5-4 and TRBJ1-1, with 9 bases aligning to TRBD1. Trimming cost V 4 bases and J 5 bases; bases outside gene matches: 9. Looked up from germline, CDR1 is SGHNT and CDR2 is YYREEE (reference sequence). This CDR3 is built from 15 residues. Here the CDR3 DNA reads TGTGCCAGCAGCACCCTACAGGGGGCGGGAACTGAAGCTTTCTTT. Residues: CASSTLQGAGTEAFF.

The chain links TRBV11-2 to TRBJ2-6; no definite D call. V gave up 3 bases and J gave up 0 bases, with 6 bases separating them. The germline V gene has CDR1 SGHAT and CDR2 FQNNGV. This CDR3 spans 15 amino acids. This CDR3 is CASSFGNSGANVLTF. In DNA, the CDR3 is TGTGCCAGCAGCTTCGGTAACTCTGGGGCCAACGTCCTGACTTTC.

This clone has only a few counts. This chain joins TRBV7-2 and TRBJ1-5, with 9 positions matching TRBD1. V shed 4 bases and J 8 bases; nucleotides not matched to a gene: 6. Germline loops: CDR1 SGHTA, CDR2 FQGNSA. CDR3 size: 14 residues. The CDR3 DNA follows: TGTGCCAGCAGCTCGAGACAGGGGGTTGAGCCCCAGCATTTT. Protein product: CASSSRQGVEPQHF.

The genes are TRBV27 and TRBJ1-1; D is undetermined. The ends were cut back, 6 bases at V and 1 base at J, with 9 bases in the middle. Germline assignment: CDR1 MNHEY and CDR2 SMNVEV (reference sequence). The CDR3 loop spans 13 amino acids. The CDR3 loop reads CASRQIPNTEAFF. The CDR3, as DNA: TGTGCCAGCAGACAGATACCGAACACTGAAGCTTTCTTT.

The chain recombines TRBV19 with TRBJ1-5; 9 bases line up with TRBD1. The CDR3 extends over 16 amino acids. V trimming: 1 base; J trimming: 2 bases; junction bases outside the gene matches: 3. The germline V gene has CDR1 LNHDA and CDR2 SQIVND (reference sequence). DNA of the CDR3: TGTGCCAGTAGTATAGGGCGGGACAGGGGCAATCAGCCCCAGCATTTT. Protein: CASSIGRDRGNQPQHF.

This chain joins TRBV11-2 and TRBJ1-2; possible D gene TRBD1, 6 bases. The V gene lost 5 bases and the J gene lost 3 bases, with 16 bases spanning the gap. Germline V gene lookup returns CDR1 SGHAT and CDR2 FQNNGV. The CDR3 contains 15 residues. This CDR3 reads CASSPPGDIHYGYTF. CDR3 DNA: TGTGCCAGCAGCCCCCCCGGGGACATACACTATGGCTACACCTTC. Full variable domain (outside the CDR3, taken from reference TRBV11-2 and TRBJ1-2): EAGVAQSPRYKIIEKRQSVAFWCNPISGHATLYWYQQILGQGPKLLIQFQNNGVVDDSQLPKDRFSAERLKGVDSTLKIQPAKLEDSAVYLCASSPPGDIHYGYTFGSGTRLTVV.

The chain joins TRBV5-8 to TRBJ2-6, with D unresolved. The CDR3 is 16 amino acids. Deletions cut 0 bases from V and 0 bases from J, with 7 bases between. Germline CDR1 reads SGHTS; CDR2 reads YDEGEE. CDR3 sequence: CASSLALSSGANVLTF. The CDR3 DNA reads TGTGCCAGCAGCTTGGCCCTGAGCTCTGGGGCCAACGTCCTGACTTTC.

In its sample, this clone was seen once. This chain joins TRBV5-1 and TRBJ2-3; TRBD2 aligns across 7 bases. The CDR3 has 16 residues. Germline V gene lookup returns CDR1 SGHRS and CDR2 YFSETQ. After removal of 3 bases from V and 4 bases from J, the junction contained 11 bases not matched to a gene. CDR3 residues: CASSWGRALPADTQYF. The CDR3 DNA reads as TGCGCCAGCAGCTGGGGGAGGGCCCTTCCCGCAGATACGCAGTATTTT. The entire variable domain, with the rest obtained from reference TRBV5-1 and TRBJ2-3, is as follows: KAGVTQTPRYLIKTRGQQVTLSCSPISGHRSVSWYQQTPGQGLQFLFEYFSETQRNKGNFPGRFSGRQFSNSRSEMNVSTLELGDSALYLCASSWGRALPADTQYFGPGTRLTVL.

The chain is built from TRBV5-1 and TRBJ2-1; 8 nucleotides match TRBD1. The CDR3 has 15 amino acids. Unmatched junction bases numbered 3, after V lost 0 bases and J lost 4 bases. Per the germline V gene, CDR1 is SGHRS and CDR2 is YFSETQ. Here the CDR3 reads CASSLGTGLYNEQFF. CDR3 coding DNA: TGCGCCAGCAGCTTGGGGACAGGGCTTTACAATGAGCAGTTCTTC.

The rearrangement uses TRBV6-4 and TRBJ1-1; no firm D call. Germline values: CDR1 MRHNA, CDR2 SNTAGT. The CDR3 is made up of 14 amino acids. Between the trimmed V and J ends, which lost 2 bases and 1 base, there was a span of 8 bases. The CDR3 here is CASSDPPENTEAFF. The CDR3 DNA is TGTGCCAGCAGTGACCCCCCAGAGAACACTGAAGCTTTCTTT.